This T cell receptor (beta chain) comes out of a study of T cell responses to AZD1222 COVID-19 vaccine. Using immunoSEQ multiplex PCR, the repertoire was profiled, and TCRdb retains in-frame clones only, with some absent. The table lists some 180,000 clones, around 90% of them singletons, with about 2.1% in the top ten. The CDR3 is 15 amino acids. Germline CDR1 and CDR2: MDHEN and SYDVKM. The V segment lost 6 bases and the J segment 1 base; nucleotides outside the gene matches: 6. The origin of this receptor is an adult who received the AZD1222 COVID-19 vaccine. Sequenced material: peripheral blood, taken 28 days after the second AZD1222 dose. The rearrangement uses TRBV28 and TRBJ2-7; 10 bases agree with TRBD1. CDR3 sequence reads: CASSHKDRGSYEQYF. In DNA form, the CDR3 reads TGTGCCAGCAGCCATAAGGACAGGGGGTCCTACGAGCAGTACTTC.